The clone carrying this TCR beta chain is classed as medium-sized. The target antigen is unknown. TRB rearrangements were amplified by multiplex PCR with BIOMED2 TRB-A/B primers. TCRdb independently ran MiXCR on the multiplex PCR reads; one entry per CDR3 protein. The sample comprises about 8,200 distinct CDR3 sequences, around 40% of which are singletons, and over 2.5% rests with the top ten. From blood, about 220-500 ng of genomic DNA served as TRB template. These data are taken from a study of T and B cells in COVID-19 patients. Notes on the study in general: Highly clonal in active COVID-19, TRB repertoires exceeded healthy-donor diversity and richness at recovery. In COVID-19 patients, T cell receptor beta variable and joining gene use was reportedly strongly skewed. The recovered cohort had under 3,000 exclusive TCR clusters, including a few dozen low generation probability clusters.

V lost 4 bases and J 6 bases, leaving 7 bases between the germline ends. CDR1 MNHNY and CDR2 SVGAGI come from the germline V gene (reference sequence). CDR3 length: 12 residues. This receptor was identified in a human donor who had recovered from COVID-19. This rearrangement joins TRBV6-6 to TRBJ2-1; TRBD1 is a possible D gene (5 bases). Sequencing was carried out using blood. CDR3 residues: CASSSDSNEQFF. The CDR3 region has the DNA TGTGCCAGCAGTTCCGACAGCAATGAGCAGTTCTTC.